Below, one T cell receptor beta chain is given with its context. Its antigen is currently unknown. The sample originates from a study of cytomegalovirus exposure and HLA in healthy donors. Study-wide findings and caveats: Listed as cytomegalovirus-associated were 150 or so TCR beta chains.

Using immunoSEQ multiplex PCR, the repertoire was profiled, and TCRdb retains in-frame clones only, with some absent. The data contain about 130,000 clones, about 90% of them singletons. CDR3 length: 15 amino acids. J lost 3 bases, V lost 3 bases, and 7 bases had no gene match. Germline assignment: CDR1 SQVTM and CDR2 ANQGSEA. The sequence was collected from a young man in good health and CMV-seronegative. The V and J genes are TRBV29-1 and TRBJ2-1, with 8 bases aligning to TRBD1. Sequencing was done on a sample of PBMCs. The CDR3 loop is CSVEPPQGDYNEQFF. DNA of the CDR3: TGCAGCGTTGAGCCCCCACAGGGGGACTACAATGAGCAGTTCTTC.